Below, one TCR beta chain is given with its context. Its antigen is not identified. The data stem from a study of shared clonotypes between healthy human individuals. The naive CD8 subset, CD45RO-negative cells positively selected for CCR7, excluded terminally differentiated effector memory CD45RA+ cells. Study-level findings and limits: In a handful of donors, around 4.5% of naive CD4 clonotypes appeared in common.

Sequencing used immunoSEQ multiplex PCR; TCRdb keeps in-frame clones, though not all of them. The sample records around 600,000 clones, 90% to 95% being singletons. This clonotype was obtained from a young woman in good health. The sample was naive CD8+ T cells sorted from blood.

DNA for the CDR3: TGCAGCGCAGAAGGGGACAGGGGAACAGGGGAGACCCAGTACTTC. This gives the protein CSAEGDRGTGETQYF. The chain uses TRBV29-1 and TRBJ2-5, with 10 nucleotides matching TRBD1. V lost 7 bases and J lost 5; bases outside the gene matches: 13. The CDR3 has 15 residues. Germline loops: CDR1 SQVTM, CDR2 ANQGSEA.